This T cell receptor (beta chain) was identified during a study of OX40 agonist ivuxolimab in advanced cancers. Turning to the study itself: There were three patients with partial responses, one having hepatocellular carcinoma and two cutaneous melanoma.

Germline CDR1 reads LNHDA; CDR2 reads SQIVND (reference sequence). CDR3 length: 15 amino acids. V lost 0 bases, J lost 6 bases, and 6 bases stayed unmatched. Measured with immunoSEQ multiplex PCR; TCRdb has only the in-frame clones, and not every one. The table records about 50,000 clones, about 80% of them present only once. This clone was recorded once. The antigen is not known. General study results and limits: Doses of 0.1 to 3.0 mg/kg were accompanied by clonal expansion of CD4+ and CD8+ blood T cells by week 6. The study found that CD8+ T cells averaged more expanded clones than CD4+.

The receptor's source is an adult with an advanced solid tumor such as melanoma, head and neck, liver or kidney cancer. Material: CD4+ or CD8+ T cells sorted from blood, obtained in a trial of the OX40 agonist ivuxolimab. The V and J genes are TRBV19 and TRBJ2-7, with TRBD1 matching 9 bases. CDR3 sequence (DNA): TGTGCCAGTAGTATAGAGGGACAGGGCGGAGGCGAGCAGTACTTC. Amino acids: CASSIEGQGGGEQYF.